One sample yielded the 26 T cell receptor beta chains listed below, sequenced in a study of blood T cell repertoires in COVID-19. Sequenced by immunoSEQ multiplex PCR; TCRdb stores in-frame clones only, minus some. This repertoire shows roughly 140,000 clones, about four fifths found once; its top ten account for 8% to 10%. The specimen was peripheral blood. These receptors were obtained from a woman older than 75 in a cohort sampled during active or convalescent COVID-19.

J is TRBJ2-1 and V is TRBV24-1; 8 bases are shared with TRBD2. Germline V gene lookup returns CDR1 KGHDR and CDR2 SFDVKD. This CDR3 spans 16 amino acids. V shed 3 bases and J 0 bases; nucleotides not matched to a gene: 3. CDR3 region: CATSDASGSSYNEQFF. CDR3 nucleotide sequence: TGTGCCACCAGTGATGCGAGCGGGAGCTCCTACAATGAGCAGTTCTTC.

The genes are TRBV4-1 and TRBJ1-6, with D hard to call. Trimming cost V 4 bases and J 10 bases, with 17 bases left between them. The germline V gene encodes CDR1 MGHRA and CDR2 YSYEKL. The CDR3 loop spans 15 amino acids. The chain's CDR3 is CASSPTTLLGSPLHF. The CDR3, as DNA: TGCGCCAGCAGCCCTACCACACTTCTGGGCTCACCCCTCCACTTT.

V and J are TRBV24-1 and TRBJ1-2; unclear D gene. V lost 5 bases and J lost 0, with 3 bases in between. The germline V gene has CDR1 KGHDR and CDR2 SFDVKD. The CDR3 is 12 amino acids. The chain's CDR3 is CATSVANYGYTF. In nucleotides, the CDR3 is TGTGCCACCAGTGTCGCTAACTATGGCTACACCTTC.

The chain recombines TRBV10-3 with TRBJ1-2; 8 bases fit TRBD1. V was pared by 4 bases and J by 6 bases, with 19 bases of the junction left unmatched. CDR1 and CDR2 from the germline V gene are ENHRY and SYGVKD. This CDR3 has 18 residues. The CDR3 reads CAISGPRQGSTPGDGYTF. The CDR3 region has the DNA TGTGCCATCAGTGGTCCGCGACAGGGGAGCACTCCGGGAGATGGCTACACCTTC.

This chain connects TRBV4-3 to TRBJ2-3; TRBD2 matches at 10 bases. After removal of 3 bases from V and 3 bases from J, the junction contained 6 bases not matched to a gene. This CDR3 has 16 residues. CDR1 and CDR2 (germline): LGHNA, YSLEER. The CDR3 region is CASSHALAGVTDTQYF. The CDR3 DNA reads as TGCGCCAGCAGCCATGCCCTAGCGGGGGTAACAGATACGCAGTATTTT.

This clone has just a few counts. This chain links TRBV19 with TRBJ1-5; D ambiguous. Trimming stripped 7 bases from V and 0 bases from J, with 10 bases between. The CDR3 is made up of 14 amino acids. Germline V lookup: CDR1 LNHDA, CDR2 SQIVND (reference sequence). The CDR3 loop reads CASTRPYSNQPQHF. The CDR3 region has the DNA TGTGCCAGTACCAGGCCTTATAGCAATCAGCCCCAGCATTTT.

This clone was observed a few times. V is TRBV12-3 or TRBV12-4 and J is TRBJ2-1, with unresolved D. Trimming took off 6 bases at V and 9 bases at J, with 15 bases between the two ends. The CDR3 contains 13 residues. CDR3 bases: TGTGCCAGCAGCGAGTTAGCCGAAGGTGAGCAGTTCTTC. It translates to CASSELAEGEQFF.

The chain uses TRBV5-5 and TRBJ1-3; D ambiguous. Trimming pared 0 bases from V and 3 bases from J, leaving 10 bases between. CDR3 size: 15 residues. From germline, CDR1 is SGHKS and CDR2 YYEKEE (reference sequence). The CDR3 reads CASSLGPGFGNTIYF. The DNA for the CDR3 is TGTGCCAGCAGCTTGGGGCCCGGGTTTGGAAACACCATATATTTT.

This rearrangement joins TRBV18 to TRBJ1-2; possibly TRBD1 for D (6 bases). The CDR3 loop spans 13 amino acids. Germline CDR1 and CDR2: KGHSH and LQKENI. V shed 6 bases and J shed 4 bases, with 12 bases lying between them. The CDR3 DNA sequence: TGTGCCAGCTCCACGGACAGAGTCTATGGCTACACCTTC. Protein: CASSTDRVYGYTF. The whole variable domain, remainder taken from reference TRBV18 and TRBJ1-2, is NAGVMQNPRHLVRRRGQEARLRCSPMKGHSHVYWYRQLPEEGLKFMVYLQKENIIDESGMPKERFSAEFPKEGPSILRIQQVVRGDSAAYFCASSTDRVYGYTFGSGTRLTVV.

The chain uses TRBV5-4 and TRBJ2-2; the match to TRBD2 covers 10 bases. The CDR3 loop spans 15 amino acids. Germline loops: CDR1 SGHNT, CDR2 YYREEE (reference sequence). V was clipped by 3 bases and J by 5 bases; unmatched bases: 4. CDR3 nucleotide sequence: TGTGCCAGCAGCTATAGCGGGGGGCGTACCGGGGAGCTGTTTTTT. It is translated as CASSYSGGRTGELFF. The whole variable domain, filled in from reference TRBV5-4 and TRBJ2-2, reads ETGVTQSPTHLIKTRGQQVTLRCSSQSGHNTVSWYQQALGQGPQFIFQYYREEENGRGNFPPRFSGLQFPNYSSELNVNALELDDSALYLCASSYSGGRTGELFFGEGSRLTVL.

The chain has TRBV5-1 and TRBJ2-2, with 7 bases matching TRBD1. With V trimmed by 5 bases and J by 4 bases, 5 bases remained unmatched. Germline-derived CDR1 and CDR2 are SGHRS and YFSETQ. The length of the CDR3 is 14 residues. This CDR3 is CASRKQGFTGELFF. CDR3 bases: TGCGCCAGCAGAAAACAGGGGTTCACCGGGGAGCTGTTTTTT.

This CDR3 is CASSLLPSYNSPLHF. The CDR3 coding sequence is TGTGCCAGCAGCTTACTTCCCTCCTATAATTCACCCCTCCACTTT. V gene TRBV7-8 combines with J gene TRBJ1-6; D ambiguous. Germline-derived CDR1 and CDR2 are SGHVS and FQNEAQ. V lost 2 bases to trimming and J lost 0 bases, with 5 bases between them. The CDR3 spans 15 residues.

J is TRBJ2-7 and V is TRBV3-1 (or the pseudogene TRBV3-2); the D is unclear. The CDR3 consists of 12 residues. The ends were cut back, 1 base at V and 3 bases at J, with 4 bases in the middle. Germline CDR1 reads LGHDT; CDR2 reads YNNKEL (reference sequence). CDR3 DNA sequence: TGTGCCAGCAGCCAAGTCGGCTACGAGCAGTACTTC. Protein product: CASSQVGYEQYF.

This chain connects TRBV28 to TRBJ1-5; tentative D call: TRBD1 (6 bases). The germline gives CDR1 MDHEN, CDR2 SYDVKM. The CDR3 totals 15 residues. Trimming removed 2 bases at V and 0 bases at J, with 8 bases between. CDR3 nucleotide sequence: TGTGCCAGCAGTTTAAGGGGGTCTAGCAATCAGCCCCAGCATTTT. Protein product: CASSLRGSSNQPQHF. Supplemented by reference TRBV28 and TRBJ1-5, the full variable domain reads DVKVTQSSRYLVKRTGEKVFLECVQDMDHENMFWYRQDPGLGLRLIYFSYDVKMKEKGDIPEGYSVSREKKERFSLILESASTNQTSMYLCASSLRGSSNQPQHFGDGTRLSIL.

The rearrangement joins TRBV2 to TRBJ2-3; 9 bases are a match to TRBD2. Unmatched junction bases numbered 6, after V lost 11 bases and J lost 3 bases. Germline CDR1 is SNHLY and CDR2 is FYNNEI. The CDR3 extends over 13 amino acids. CDR3 bases: TGTGCCGCTAGGCGGGGGGGGACAGATACGCAGTATTTT. It codes for CAARRGGTDTQYF.

Only a few counts were recorded for this clone. This chain uses TRBV15 with TRBJ1-5; D is perhaps TRBD1 (5 bases). The V end lost 1 base, the J end lost 0 bases, and 10 bases lay between the germline ends. The CDR3 consists of 16 residues. CDR1 and CDR2 (germline): LNHNV, YYDKDF (reference sequence). The CDR3, as DNA: TGTGCCACCAGCAGAGTGGGGAGGGGTAGCAATCAGCCCCAGCATTTT. It encodes CATSRVGRGSNQPQHF.

This chain connects TRBV19 to TRBJ2-5; D gene ambiguous. CDR1 is LNHDA, CDR2 SQIVND, per germline (reference sequence). Trimming cost V 5 bases and J 5 bases, with 12 bases left between them. The CDR3 contains 13 residues. The CDR3 sequence: CASSSLPGETQYF. In DNA form, the CDR3 reads TGTGCCAGTAGTTCACTTCCCGGGGAGACCCAGTACTTC.

The J gene is TRBJ1-5, the V gene TRBV3-1 (or the pseudogene TRBV3-2); TRBD1 agrees at 8 bases. CDR3 length: 14 amino acids. CDR1 LGHDT and CDR2 YNNKEL come from the germline V gene (reference sequence). The V gene end was trimmed by 4 bases and the J gene end by 5 bases; junction bases not matched to a gene: 4. The CDR3 spells CASSPQTGDQPQHF. The CDR3, as DNA: TGTGCCAGCAGCCCCCAGACAGGGGATCAGCCCCAGCATTTT.

This sequence joins TRBV13 and TRBJ2-1, with 7 bases identical to TRBD2. V trimming: 5 bases; J trimming: 8 bases; junction bases outside the gene matches: 0. This CDR3 has 11 amino acids. Looked up from germline, CDR1 is PRHDT and CDR2 is FYEKMQ (reference sequence). CDR3 sequence (DNA): TGTGCCAGCAGCCGGGGGGATGAGCAGTTCTTC. It encodes CASSRGDEQFF.

The rearrangement links TRBV7-2 to TRBJ2-7; 11 nucleotides match TRBD1. This CDR3 is 15 amino acids long. Per the germline V gene, CDR1 is SGHTA and CDR2 is FQGNSA. After removal of 3 bases from V and 7 bases from J, the junction contained 8 bases not matched to a gene. In nucleotides, the CDR3 is TGTGCCAGCAGCTTGGGGACAGGGGGATTGGGTGAGCAGTACTTC. Protein product: CASSLGTGGLGEQYF.

The table lists this clone with a count of one. The rearrangement links TRBV18 to TRBJ1-4; D unclear. With 8 bases removed from V and 8 bases from J, the gap between germline ends came to 15 bases. This CDR3 has 13 residues. Per the germline V gene, CDR1 is KGHSH and CDR2 is LQKENI. CDR3 region: CASRVSGNEKLFF. As DNA, the CDR3 is TGTGCCAGCCGCGTGTCGGGGAACGAAAAACTGTTTTTT.

This clone has a handful of counts. The chain carries TRBV2 and TRBJ2-6; D gene uncertain. V shed 1 base and J shed 2 bases, with 6 bases lying between them. Germline V lookup: CDR1 SNHLY, CDR2 FYNNEI. The length of the CDR3 is 15 residues. The CDR3: CASSEDRTGANVLTF. The CDR3 DNA reads as TGTGCCAGCAGTGAAGACAGAACTGGGGCCAACGTCCTGACTTTC.

The genes are TRBV7-2 and TRBJ2-1, with TRBD2 matching 7 bases. After removal of 2 bases from V and 4 bases from J, the junction contained 5 bases not matched to a gene. Germline lookup yields CDR1 SGHTA and CDR2 FQGNSA. The CDR3 sequence is 15 residues long. DNA of the CDR3: TGTGCCAGCAGCTTATGGGCTAGCGGATACAATGAGCAGTTCTTC. It encodes CASSLWASGYNEQFF.

The chain carries TRBV7-6 and TRBJ1-1; TRBD1 might be the D (5 bases). There are 16 residues in the CDR3. With 5 bases removed from V and 5 bases from J, the gap between germline ends came to 21 bases. The germline gives CDR1 SGHVS, CDR2 FNYEAQ. CDR3 region: CASSRGGSSKGTEAFF. Written as DNA, the CDR3 is TGTGCCAGCAGCCGGGGGGGGAGTTCAAAAGGGACTGAAGCTTTCTTT. Full variable domain (remainder filled in from reference TRBV7-6 and TRBJ1-1): GAGVSQSPRYKVTKRGQDVALRCDPISGHVSLYWYRQALGQGPEFLTYFNYEAQQDKSGLPNDRFSAERPEGSISTLTIQRTEQRDSAMYRCASSRGGSSKGTEAFFGQGTRLTVV.

V usage is TRBV5-6 and J usage is TRBJ2-2, with 8 bases identical to TRBD1. V shed 1 base, J shed 4 bases, and the junction held 9 bases outside the gene matches. Germline V lookup: CDR1 SGHDT, CDR2 YYEEEE. This CDR3 has 17 residues. The CDR3 DNA is TGTGCCAGCAGCTTGTTCGGACAGGGTATCGGCACCGGGGAGCTGTTTTTT. This sequence encodes CASSLFGQGIGTGELFF.

This clone has just a few counts. V is TRBV1 and J is TRBJ2-7; TRBD1 was called by the table and not checked on the DNA. TRBV1 has pseudogene status. The CDR3 has 13 amino acids. The CDR3 DNA sequence: TGCACCAATTCAGGGGGCGCCTCCTACGAGCAGTACGTC. Translated: CTNSGGASYEQYV.